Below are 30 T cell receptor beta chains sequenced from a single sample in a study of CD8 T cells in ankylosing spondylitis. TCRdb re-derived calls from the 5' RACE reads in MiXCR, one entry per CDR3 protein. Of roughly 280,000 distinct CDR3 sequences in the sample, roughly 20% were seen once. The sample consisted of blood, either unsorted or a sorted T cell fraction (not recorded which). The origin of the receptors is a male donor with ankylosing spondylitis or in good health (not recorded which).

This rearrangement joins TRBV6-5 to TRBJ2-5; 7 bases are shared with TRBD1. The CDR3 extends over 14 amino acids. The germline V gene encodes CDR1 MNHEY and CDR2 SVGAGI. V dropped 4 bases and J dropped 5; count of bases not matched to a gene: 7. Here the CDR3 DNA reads TGTGCCAGCAGTTCCGACAGGGCGTCGGAGACCCAGTACTTC. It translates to CASSSDRASETQYF.

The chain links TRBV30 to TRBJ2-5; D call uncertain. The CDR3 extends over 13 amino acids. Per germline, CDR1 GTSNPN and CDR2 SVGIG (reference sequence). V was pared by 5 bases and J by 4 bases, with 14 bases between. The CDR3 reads CAWDFLSGETQYF. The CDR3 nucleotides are TGTGCCTGGGACTTTCTTAGTGGAGAGACCCAGTACTTC.

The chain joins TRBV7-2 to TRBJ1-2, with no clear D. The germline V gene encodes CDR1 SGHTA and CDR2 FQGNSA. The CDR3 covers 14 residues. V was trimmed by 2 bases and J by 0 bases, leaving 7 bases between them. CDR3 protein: CASSLLDPNYGYTF. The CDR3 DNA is TGTGCCAGCAGCTTATTGGACCCTAACTATGGCTACACCTTC.

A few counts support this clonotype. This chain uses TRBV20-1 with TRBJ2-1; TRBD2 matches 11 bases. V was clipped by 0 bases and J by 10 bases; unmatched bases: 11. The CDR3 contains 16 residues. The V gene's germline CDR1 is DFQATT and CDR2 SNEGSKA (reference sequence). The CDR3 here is CSARDGSSGGAREQFF. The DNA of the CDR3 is TGCAGTGCTAGAGATGGGAGTAGCGGGGGGGCAAGGGAGCAGTTCTTC.

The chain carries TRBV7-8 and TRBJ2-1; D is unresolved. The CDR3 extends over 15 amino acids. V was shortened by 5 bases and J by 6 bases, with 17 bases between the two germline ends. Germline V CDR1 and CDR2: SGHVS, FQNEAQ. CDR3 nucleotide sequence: TGTGCCAGCAGCCAATATGGTAGGGAAATCAATGAGCAGTTCTTC. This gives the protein CASSQYGREINEQFF.

The CDR3 DNA is TGCGCCAGCAGCTTGGATCGGGGGTGGACTGAAGCTTTCTTT. Translation gives CASSLDRGWTEAFF. The rearrangement joins TRBV5-1 to TRBJ1-1; D possibly corresponds to TRBD1 (5 bases). Germline V CDR1 and CDR2: SGHRS, YFSETQ. This CDR3 is built from 14 residues. The V and J ends lost 0 bases and 5 bases respectively, with 11 bases between them.

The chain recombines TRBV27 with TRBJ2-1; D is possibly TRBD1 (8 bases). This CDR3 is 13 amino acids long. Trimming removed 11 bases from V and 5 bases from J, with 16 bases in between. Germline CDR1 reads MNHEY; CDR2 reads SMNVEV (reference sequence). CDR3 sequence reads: CASRTGRDNEQFF. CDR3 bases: TGTGCCTCTAGGACAGGGAGGGACAATGAGCAGTTCTTC.

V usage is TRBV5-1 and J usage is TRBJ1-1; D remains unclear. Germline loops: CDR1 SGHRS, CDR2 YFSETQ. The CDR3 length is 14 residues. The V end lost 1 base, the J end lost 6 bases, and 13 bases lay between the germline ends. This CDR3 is CASSLTMSSSEAFF. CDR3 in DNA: TGCGCCAGCAGCTTGACAATGAGTAGTTCTGAAGCTTTCTTT.

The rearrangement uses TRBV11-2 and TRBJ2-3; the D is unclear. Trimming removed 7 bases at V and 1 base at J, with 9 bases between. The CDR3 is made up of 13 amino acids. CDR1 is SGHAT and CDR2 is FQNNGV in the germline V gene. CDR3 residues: CASNPTRTDTQYF. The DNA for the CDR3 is TGTGCCAGCAACCCCACACGCACAGATACGCAGTATTTT.

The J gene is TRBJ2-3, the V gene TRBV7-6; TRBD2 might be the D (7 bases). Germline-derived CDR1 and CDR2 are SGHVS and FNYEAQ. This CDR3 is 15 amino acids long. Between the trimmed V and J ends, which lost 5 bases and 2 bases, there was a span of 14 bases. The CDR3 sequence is CASSPRGGFTDTQYF. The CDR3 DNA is TGTGCCAGCAGCCCAAGGGGGGGTTTCACAGATACGCAGTATTTT.

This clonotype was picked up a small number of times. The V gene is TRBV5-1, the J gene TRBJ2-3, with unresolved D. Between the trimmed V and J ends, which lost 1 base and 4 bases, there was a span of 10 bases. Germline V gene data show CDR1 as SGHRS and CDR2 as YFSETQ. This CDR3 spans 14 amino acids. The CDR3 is CASSLIVAADTQYF. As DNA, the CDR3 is TGCGCCAGCAGCTTGATTGTGGCAGCAGATACGCAGTATTTT.

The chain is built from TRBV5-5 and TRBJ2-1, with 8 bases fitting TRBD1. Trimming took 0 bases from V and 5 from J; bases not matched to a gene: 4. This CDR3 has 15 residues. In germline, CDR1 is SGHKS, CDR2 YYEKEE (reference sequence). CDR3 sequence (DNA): TGTGCCAGCAGCTTGGGCAGGGGGCCCCACAATGAGCAGTTCTTC. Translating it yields CASSLGRGPHNEQFF.

The DNA of the CDR3 is TGCGCCAGCGGCAGGCTAGGGGAACACTACGAGCAGTACGTC. Translated, it gives CASGRLGEHYEQYV. The V gene is TRBV5-1, the J gene TRBJ2-7; D may be TRBD1 (5 bases). Germline CDR1 SGHRS, CDR2 YFSETQ. This CDR3 region has 14 residues. The V end was cut by 7 bases, the J end by 3 bases, with 17 bases between.

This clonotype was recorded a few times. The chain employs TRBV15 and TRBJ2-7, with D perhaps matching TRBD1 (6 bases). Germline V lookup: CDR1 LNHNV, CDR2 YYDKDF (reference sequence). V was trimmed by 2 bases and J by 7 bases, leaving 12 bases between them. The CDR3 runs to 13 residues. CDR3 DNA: TGTGCCACCAGCAGAAATACACAGGGTGAGCAGTACGTC. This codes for CATSRNTQGEQYV.

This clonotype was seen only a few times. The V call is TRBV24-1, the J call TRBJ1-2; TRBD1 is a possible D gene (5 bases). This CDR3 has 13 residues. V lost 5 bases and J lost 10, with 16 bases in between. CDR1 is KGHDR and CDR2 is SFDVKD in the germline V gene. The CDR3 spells CATSASVAGYYTF. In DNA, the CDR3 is TGTGCCACCAGTGCCTCGGTTGCAGGGTACTACACCTTC.

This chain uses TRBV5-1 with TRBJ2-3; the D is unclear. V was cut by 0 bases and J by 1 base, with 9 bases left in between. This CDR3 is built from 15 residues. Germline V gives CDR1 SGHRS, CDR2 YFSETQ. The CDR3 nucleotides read TGCGCCAGCAGCTTGGCCGAGGTCCGCACAGATACGCAGTATTTT. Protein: CASSLAEVRTDTQYF. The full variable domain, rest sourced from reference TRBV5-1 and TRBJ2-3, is KAGVTQTPRYLIKTRGQQVTLSCSPISGHRSVSWYQQTPGQGLQFLFEYFSETQRNKGNFPGRFSGRQFSNSRSEMNVSTLELGDSALYLCASSLAEVRTDTQYFGPGTRLTVL.

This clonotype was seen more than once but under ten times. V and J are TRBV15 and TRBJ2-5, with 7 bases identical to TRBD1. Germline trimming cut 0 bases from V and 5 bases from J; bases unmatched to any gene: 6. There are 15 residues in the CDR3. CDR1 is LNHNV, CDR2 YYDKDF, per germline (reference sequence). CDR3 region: CATSRDLTGAETQYF. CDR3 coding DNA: TGTGCCACCAGCAGAGATCTCACAGGGGCCGAGACCCAGTACTTC.

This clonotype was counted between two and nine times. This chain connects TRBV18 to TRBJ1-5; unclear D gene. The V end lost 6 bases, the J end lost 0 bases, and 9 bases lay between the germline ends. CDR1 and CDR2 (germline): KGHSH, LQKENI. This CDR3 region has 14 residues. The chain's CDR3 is CASSSQNSNQPQHF. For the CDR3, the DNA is TGTGCCAGCTCCTCCCAGAATAGCAATCAGCCCCAGCATTTT.

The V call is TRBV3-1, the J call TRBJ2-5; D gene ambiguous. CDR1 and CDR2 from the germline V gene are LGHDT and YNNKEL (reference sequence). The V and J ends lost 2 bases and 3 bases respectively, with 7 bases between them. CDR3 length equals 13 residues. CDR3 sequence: CASSQSSEETQYF. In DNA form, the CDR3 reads TGTGCCAGCAGCCAAAGCTCCGAAGAGACCCAGTACTTC.

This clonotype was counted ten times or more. CDR3 in amino acids: CASDRSAGMNTEAFF. CDR3 bases: TGTGCCAGCGACAGGAGTGCAGGAATGAACACTGAAGCTTTCTTT. The chain is built from TRBV12-3 or TRBV12-4 and TRBJ1-1; maybe TRBD1 (6 bases). The V end was cut by 8 bases, the J end by 0 bases, with 16 bases between. CDR3 length: 15 residues.

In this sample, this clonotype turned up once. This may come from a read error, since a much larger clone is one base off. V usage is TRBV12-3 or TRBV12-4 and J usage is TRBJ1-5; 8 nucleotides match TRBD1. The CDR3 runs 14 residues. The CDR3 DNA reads TGTGCCAGCAGTTCAGGGGGCGCAGGACAGCACCAGCATTTT. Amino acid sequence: CASSSGGAGQHQHF.

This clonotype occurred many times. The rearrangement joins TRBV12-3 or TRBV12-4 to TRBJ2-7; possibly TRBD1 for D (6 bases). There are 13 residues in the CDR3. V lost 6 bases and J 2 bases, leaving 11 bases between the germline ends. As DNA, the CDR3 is TGTGCCAGCAGCCAAGGGGGAGCCTACGAGCAGTACGTC. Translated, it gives CASSQGGAYEQYV.

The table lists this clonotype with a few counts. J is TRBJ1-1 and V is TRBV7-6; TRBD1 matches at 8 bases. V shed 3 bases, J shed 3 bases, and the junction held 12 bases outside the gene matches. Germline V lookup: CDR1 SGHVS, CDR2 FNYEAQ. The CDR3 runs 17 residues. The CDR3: CASSFSGTGLEDTEAFF. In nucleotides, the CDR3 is TGTGCCAGCAGCTTCTCCGGGACAGGTCTGGAAGACACTGAAGCTTTCTTT.

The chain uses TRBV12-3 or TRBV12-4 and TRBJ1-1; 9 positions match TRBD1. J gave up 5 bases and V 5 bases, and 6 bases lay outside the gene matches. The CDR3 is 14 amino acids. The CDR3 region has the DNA TGTGCCAGCAGTACACAGGGGGCGGGGACTGAAGCTTTCTTT. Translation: CASSTQGAGTEAFF.

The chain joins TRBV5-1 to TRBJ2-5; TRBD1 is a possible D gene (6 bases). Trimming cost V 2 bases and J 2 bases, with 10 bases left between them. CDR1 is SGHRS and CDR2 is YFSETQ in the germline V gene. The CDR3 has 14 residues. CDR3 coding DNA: TGCGCCAGCAGCTTTGGGACATCTCAAGAGACCCAGTACTTC. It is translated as CASSFGTSQETQYF.

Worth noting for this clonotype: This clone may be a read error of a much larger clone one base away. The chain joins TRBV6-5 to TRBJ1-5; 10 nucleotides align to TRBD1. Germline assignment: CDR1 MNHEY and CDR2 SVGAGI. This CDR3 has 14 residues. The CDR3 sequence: CASSSDRGGQPRHF. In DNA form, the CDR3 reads TGTGCCAGCAGTTCGGACAGGGGGGGTCAGCCCCGGCATTTT.

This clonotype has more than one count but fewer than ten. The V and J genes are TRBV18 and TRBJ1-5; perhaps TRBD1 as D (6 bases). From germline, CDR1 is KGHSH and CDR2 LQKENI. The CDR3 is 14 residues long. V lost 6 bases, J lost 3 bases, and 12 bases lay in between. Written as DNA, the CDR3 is TGTGCCAGCTCCGGCGGGGGGGCCAATCAGCCCCAGCATTTT. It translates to CASSGGGANQPQHF. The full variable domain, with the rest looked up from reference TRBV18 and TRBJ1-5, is NAGVMQNPRHLVRRRGQEARLRCSPMKGHSHVYWYRQLPEEGLKFMVYLQKENIIDESGMPKERFSAEFPKEGPSILRIQQVVRGDSAAYFCASSGGGANQPQHFGDGTRLSIL.

As DNA, the CDR3 is TGTGCCAGCAGTTCAGATATTAGGCCCCAGCATTTT. Translating gives CASSSDIRPQHF. The chain has TRBV28 and TRBJ1-5, with no clear D. Germline loops: CDR1 MDHEN, CDR2 SYDVKM. V was shortened by 4 bases and J by 9 bases, with 10 bases between the two germline ends. This CDR3 contains 12 residues.

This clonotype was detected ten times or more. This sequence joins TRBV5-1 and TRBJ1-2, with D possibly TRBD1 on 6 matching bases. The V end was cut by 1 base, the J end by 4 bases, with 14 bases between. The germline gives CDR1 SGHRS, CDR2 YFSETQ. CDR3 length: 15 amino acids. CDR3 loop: CASSLITGSSYGYTF. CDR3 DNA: TGCGCCAGCAGCTTGATAACAGGGTCATCCTATGGCTACACCTTC.

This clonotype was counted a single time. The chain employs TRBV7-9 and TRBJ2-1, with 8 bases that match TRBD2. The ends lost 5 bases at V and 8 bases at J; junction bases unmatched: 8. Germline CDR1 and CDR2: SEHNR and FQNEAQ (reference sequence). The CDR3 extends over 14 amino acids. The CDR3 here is CASSREGLAYEQFF. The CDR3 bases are TGTGCCAGCAGCAGGGAAGGACTAGCATATGAGCAGTTCTTC. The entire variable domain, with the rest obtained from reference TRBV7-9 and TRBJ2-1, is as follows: DTGVSQNPRHKITKRGQNVTFRCDPISEHNRLYWYRQTLGQGPEFLTYFQNEAQLEKSRLLSDRFSAERPKGSFSTLEIQRTEQGDSAMYLCASSREGLAYEQFFGPGTRLTVL.